These T cell receptor beta chains were read from a single sample in a study of neurological immune-mediated disorders. MiXCR, applied by TCRdb to the 5' RACE reads, yields one record per CDR3 protein. The data show just over 95,000 distinct CDR3 sequences, approximately 3.3% seen once. Sequenced sample: PBMCs. The receptors here all came from a woman under 30 with multiple sclerosis. Each CDR3 is given with its conserved first and last residue. The D gene is left open where the match is weak. For some rows the clone size is stated as once, few or many, or as a class when expanded; others skip it.

d_call	v_call	j_call	clone_size	cdr3_nt	cdr3_aa
TRBD2	TRBV28	TRBJ2-4	many	TGTGCCAGCAGTTTATCTCCTAGCGGGAGCGGCAACATTCAGTACTTC	CASSLSPSGSGNIQYF
.	TRBV29-1	TRBJ2-7	many	TGCAGCGCCACTATGAACTTGGCGGCCGACGAGCAGTACTTC	CSATMNLAADEQYF
TRBD2	TRBV7-2	TRBJ2-1	many	TGTGCCAGCAGCCCAGGACTAGCGGGAGGTTTGTACAATGAGCAGTTCTTC	CASSPGLAGGLYNEQFF
.	TRBV7-9	TRBJ1-1	many	TGTGCCAGCAGCCCCCGCCAAGGCACTGAAGCTTTCTTT	CASSPRQGTEAFF
TRBD2	TRBV20-1	TRBJ2-7	many	TGCAGGGGTACTAGCGGGAGTACGTCTTACGAGCAGTACTTC	CRGTSGSTSYEQYF
.	TRBV18	TRBJ1-5	few	TGTGCCAGCTCACGATGGGGGCCTAATCAGCCCCAGCATTTT	CASSRWGPNQPQHF
TRBD1	TRBV5-1	TRBJ2-3	few	TGCGCCAGCAGCTATACAGGGGGCGAATTCACAGATACGCAGTATTTT	CASSYTGGEFTDTQYF
TRBD1	TRBV5-1	TRBJ2-2	many	TGCGCCAGCAGCCAGACAGGGGAGGCCACCGGGGAGCTGTTTTTT	CASSQTGEATGELFF
.	TRBV7-3	TRBJ1-1	many	TGTGCCAGCAGCTTAAGCCGAGACACTGAAGCTTTCTTT	CASSLSRDTEAFF
.	TRBV20-1	TRBJ1-6	.	TGCAGTGCTAGAGATACGAATGTTGGGAATTCACCCCTACACTTT	CSARDTNVGNSPLHF
.	TRBV12-3/TRBV12-4	TRBJ2-1	many	TGTGCCAGCAGTTTAAACAATGAGCAGTTCTTC	CASSLNNEQFF
.	TRBV4-2	TRBJ2-6	many	TGTGCCAGCAGCCAAGCGGGTACTGGGGCCAACGTCCTGACTTTC	CASSQAGTGANVLTF
.	TRBV12-3/TRBV12-4	TRBJ2-3	many	TGTGCCAGCAGTAGCAGGGGCCGGGTAGATACGCAGTATTTT	CASSSRGRVDTQYF
.	TRBV28	TRBJ1-4	many	TGTGCCAGCAGTTTTGGGAGGGGGTTCAAACTGTTTTTT	CASSFGRGFKLFF
.	TRBV20-1	TRBJ1-5	many	TGCAGTGCCACTACCTTTGGGAGCAATCAGCCCCAGCATTTT	CSATTFGSNQPQHF
.	TRBV15	TRBJ2-3	many	TGTGCCACCAGCATCGGCCTGGGCCCTAGCACAGATACGCAGTATTTT	CATSIGLGPSTDTQYF
TRBD2	TRBV5-1	TRBJ2-1	many	TGCGCCAGCAGTTCAGCGGGAGGGAATGAGCAGTTCTTC	CASSSAGGNEQFF
.	TRBV28	TRBJ2-2	many	TGTGCCAGCTTGGGCCACACCGGGGAGCTGTTTTTT	CASLGHTGELFF
TRBD1	TRBV5-1	TRBJ1-6	many	TGCGCCAGCAGCTTGACCGGGACAGGGGGTAATTCACCCCTCCACTTT	CASSLTGTGGNSPLHF
TRBD2	TRBV20-1	TRBJ2-2	many	TGCAGTGCTAGAGATGTTTCCGGGGGGACTAGCGGCGGGGAGCTGTTTTTT	CSARDVSGGTSGGELFF
TRBD2	TRBV10-3	TRBJ2-7	many	TGTGCCACTCAACGGGGGGATAACTACGAGCAGTACTTC	CATQRGDNYEQYF
TRBD1	TRBV5-5	TRBJ2-2	.	TGTGCCAGCAGCCTGGGACAGGGGCCCGGGGAGCTGTTTTTT	CASSLGQGPGELFF